Listed here are 27 T cell receptor beta chains from one sample, sequenced in a study of PD-1 blockade in classical Hodgkin lymphoma (dated by TCRdb to the early 2020s). The library was obtained by the immunoSEQ multiplex PCR assay. This is the immuneACCESS table as TCRdb keeps it, with only in-frame sequences that have V and J called. A part of the clones is gone; compared with another copy, unresolved V genes explain less than half, and the rest is unexplained. This sample lists about 13,000 clones; over 75% were detected once. In total, the top ten clones hold about 24% of the sample. The time point label here, explained by the study, means: cycle 1 day 1 (C1D1), immediately before nivolumab initiation. Relapse after autologous stem cell transplantation had occurred in all trial patients, and cohorts A, B and C were distinguished by prior brentuximab vedotin exposure. Sequencing used peripheral blood mononuclear cells (PBMCs), obtained at baseline. The receptors were sampled from a human donor with classical Hodgkin lymphoma.

The chain couples TRBV5-1 to TRBJ1-2; D gene unclear. The CDR3 extends over 13 amino acids. Germline V gives CDR1 SGHRS, CDR2 YFSETQ. Trimming cost V 4 bases and J 3 bases, with 10 bases left between them. This chain's CDR3 is CASSPGVHYGYTF. CDR3 sequence (DNA): TGCGCCAGCAGCCCCGGGGTGCACTATGGCTACACCTTC.

The chain recombines TRBV27 with TRBJ1-6; perhaps TRBD1 as D (5 bases). Deletions cut 5 bases from V and 10 bases from J, with 15 bases between. Germline-derived CDR1 and CDR2 are MNHEY and SMNVEV (reference sequence). The CDR3 is 14 residues long. For the CDR3, the DNA is TGTGCCAGCAGTGCGACAGTCCGGGGATCACCCCTCCACTTT. This translates into CASSATVRGSPLHF.

This chain uses TRBV12-5 with TRBJ2-5; TRBD1 aligns across 7 bases. The CDR3 is made up of 15 amino acids. Germline V gene lookup returns CDR1 LGHNT and CDR2 FRNRAP. After removal of 1 base from V and 1 base from J, the junction contained 3 bases not matched to a gene. CDR3: CASGLAGQIQETQYF. The CDR3 region has the DNA TGTGCTAGTGGTTTGGCGGGACAGATCCAAGAGACCCAGTACTTC.

This clone was seen a few times. The chain links TRBV27 to TRBJ1-5; D might be TRBD1 (5 bases). Trimming stripped 0 bases from V and 0 bases from J, with 9 bases between. This CDR3 has 16 amino acids. Germline lookup yields CDR1 MNHEY and CDR2 SMNVEV (reference sequence). The CDR3 reads CASSLSRGLSNQPQHF. The CDR3 DNA follows: TGTGCCAGCAGTTTATCTAGGGGCCTTAGCAATCAGCCCCAGCATTTT.

The V call is TRBV7-9, the J call TRBJ1-1; weak D call: TRBD1 (5 bases). V lost 2 bases and J lost 3, with 13 bases in between. Looked up from germline, CDR1 is SEHNR and CDR2 is FQNEAQ (reference sequence). The CDR3 has 15 residues. Here the CDR3 DNA reads TGTGCCAGCAGCTTATCACAGGTCTACTACACTGAAGCTTTCTTT. It codes for CASSLSQVYYTEAFF. The whole variable domain, remainder taken from reference TRBV7-9 and TRBJ1-1, is DTGVSQNPRHKITKRGQNVTFRCDPISEHNRLYWYRQTLGQGPEFLTYFQNEAQLEKSRLLSDRFSAERPKGSFSTLEIQRTEQGDSAMYLCASSLSQVYYTEAFFGQGTRLTVV.

This clone was seen only once. The genes are TRBV9 and TRBJ1-6, with D unresolved. V lost 0 bases, J lost 10 bases, and 11 bases lay in between. Per germline, CDR1 SGDLS and CDR2 YYNGEE. The CDR3 is 14 amino acids. The DNA of the CDR3 is TGTGCCAGCAGCGTAGTAGGGTCGGACTCACCCCTCCACTTT. Protein product: CASSVVGSDSPLHF.

This clone was observed a single time. This rearrangement joins TRBV7-2 to TRBJ2-6, with 7 bases aligning to TRBD1. V lost 4 bases, J lost 4 bases, and 1 base stayed unmatched. Per the germline V gene, CDR1 is SGHTA and CDR2 is FQGNSA. This CDR3 region has 14 residues. The CDR3 sequence is CASSSQGGANVLTF. CDR3 bases: TGTGCCAGCAGCTCACAGGGGGGGGCCAACGTCCTGACTTTC.

This clone was observed a single time. The chain couples TRBV7-2 to TRBJ2-3, with D tentatively TRBD1 (6 bases). This CDR3 has 13 residues. V lost 8 bases to trimming and J lost 5 bases, with 14 bases between them. Per germline, CDR1 SGHTA and CDR2 FQGNSA. CDR3 region: CASATGNKDTQYF. The CDR3 DNA sequence: TGTGCCAGCGCCACAGGGAATAAAGATACGCAGTATTTT.

This rearrangement joins TRBV6-1 to TRBJ2-5; D possibly corresponds to TRBD2 (6 bases). In germline, CDR1 is MNHNS, CDR2 SASEGT. Trimming removed 2 bases from V and 7 bases from J, with 8 bases in between. The CDR3 has 12 residues. This chain's CDR3 is CASSEMGGTQYF. DNA for the CDR3: TGTGCCAGCAGTGAAATGGGGGGGACCCAGTACTTC.

This clone came up a few times. The chain has TRBV9 and TRBJ2-7, with 9 bases aligning to TRBD2. With 4 bases clipped from V and 2 bases from J, the junction kept 4 bases outside the gene matches. Germline values: CDR1 SGDLS, CDR2 YYNGEE. CDR3 length: 14 residues. CDR3 residues: CASSKTSGTYEQYF. The DNA for the CDR3 is TGTGCCAGCAGCAAGACTAGCGGTACCTACGAGCAGTACTTC.

The V call is TRBV7-8, the J call TRBJ2-1; 9 nucleotides align to TRBD2. The trim removed 4 bases at V and 13 bases at J, leaving 5 bases unmatched. Germline CDR1 and CDR2: SGHVS and FQNEAQ. CDR3 length equals 12 residues. The CDR3 DNA follows: TGTGCCAGCAGCTCCCTAGCGGGGACCCAGTTCTTC. It encodes CASSSLAGTQFF.

CDR3 DNA sequence: TGTGCCAGCAGCTTAGTCGGCCAGGGGGTAGGGGAGCAGTACTTC. This translates into CASSLVGQGVGEQYF. The chain has TRBV11-2 and TRBJ2-7, with 7 bases aligning to TRBD1. Germline CDR1 is SGHAT and CDR2 is FQNNGV. The CDR3 has 15 amino acids. The J segment lost 7 bases and the V segment lost 1 base, leaving 10 bases of the junction unmatched.

V is TRBV18 and J is TRBJ1-3; D not resolved. With 3 bases removed from V and 1 base from J, the gap between germline ends came to 7 bases. CDR1 is KGHSH, CDR2 LQKENI, per germline. CDR3 length: 14 residues. The CDR3 coding sequence is TGTGCCAGCTCACCCCTAGAATCTGGAAACACCATATATTTT. Its protein is CASSPLESGNTIYF.

The V gene is TRBV9, the J gene TRBJ2-1; a weak D match, TRBD2 (6 bases). Trimming removed 0 bases from V and 5 bases from J, with 15 bases in between. The germline CDR1 and CDR2 sequences are SGDLS and YYNGEE. This CDR3 has 16 residues. The CDR3: CASSVGATSFNNEQFF. For the CDR3, the DNA is TGTGCCAGCAGCGTAGGTGCGACTAGTTTCAACAATGAGCAGTTCTTC.

The chain links TRBV18 to TRBJ2-3; the D gene is possibly TRBD1 (8 bases). CDR3 length equals 15 residues. Per germline, CDR1 KGHSH and CDR2 LQKENI. Trimming removed 4 bases from V and 7 bases from J, with 18 bases in between. The CDR3 coding sequence is TGTGCCAGCTCACTAGGACAGGGAGGGATGTATACGCAGTATTTT. Translating gives CASSLGQGGMYTQYF. The full variable domain, completed using reference TRBV18 and TRBJ2-3, is NAGVMQNPRHLVRRRGQEARLRCSPMKGHSHVYWYRQLPEEGLKFMVYLQKENIIDESGMPKERFSAEFPKEGPSILRIQQVVRGDSAAYFCASSLGQGGMYTQYFGPGTRLTVL.

This rearrangement joins TRBV7-2 to TRBJ2-1; 7 bases are shared with TRBD2. Germline trimming cut 5 bases from V and 2 bases from J; bases unmatched to any gene: 3. The V gene's germline CDR1 is SGHTA and CDR2 FQGNSA. This CDR3 spans 14 amino acids. DNA of the CDR3: TGTGCCAGCAGCGGACGGGGGGCCTACAATGAGCAGTTCTTC. Amino acids: CASSGRGAYNEQFF.

This rearrangement joins TRBV6-4 to TRBJ2-1; 8 bases match TRBD2. Germline CDR1 reads MRHNA; CDR2 reads SNTAGT. The V gene end was trimmed by 3 bases and the J gene end by 4 bases; junction bases not matched to a gene: 5. The CDR3 spans 15 residues. The CDR3 loop is CASSETGGLYNEQFF. In DNA form, the CDR3 reads TGTGCCAGCAGTGAAACGGGGGGGTTATACAATGAGCAGTTCTTC.

This clone was observed a single time. The junction shows a germline mismatch at one end, possibly a read error. The chain recombines TRBV6-1 with TRBJ1-2, with 7 bases fitting TRBD1. The CDR3 extends over 13 amino acids. Germline V gene data show CDR1 as MNHNS and CDR2 as SASEGT. CDR3 in amino acids: CASRIGTDYDYTF. The CDR3 nucleotides read TGTGCCAGCAGAATCGGGACAGATTATGACTACACCTTC.

This sequence joins TRBV10-3 and TRBJ2-7, with 9 bases lining up with TRBD1. Germline CDR1 is ENHRY and CDR2 is SYGVKD. After removal of 0 bases from V and 0 bases from J, the junction contained 9 bases not matched to a gene. The CDR3 spans 18 residues. CDR3 sequence (DNA): TGTGCCATCAGTGAGTCAAGGGACAGGGTCCTACCCTCCTACGAGCAGTACTTC. Its translation is CAISESRDRVLPSYEQYF.

This sequence joins TRBV6-4 and TRBJ2-3, with D perhaps TRBD1 (5 bases). There are 15 residues in the CDR3. Germline loops: CDR1 MRHNA, CDR2 SNTAGT. V lost 6 bases to trimming and J lost 0 bases, with 13 bases between them. CDR3 in DNA: TGTGCCAGCAGACGACAGCCCACGAGCACAGATACGCAGTATTTT. The encoded protein is CASRRQPTSTDTQYF.

The chain couples TRBV5-1 to TRBJ2-6, with D unclear. Trimming pared 2 bases from V and 2 bases from J, leaving 8 bases between. Germline lookup yields CDR1 SGHRS and CDR2 YFSETQ. This CDR3 comprises 15 residues. CDR3 bases: TGCGCCAGCAGCTTTCGGCCGGCTGGGGCCAACGTCCTGACTTTC. Amino acid sequence: CASSFRPAGANVLTF.

CDR3 region: CASSLSSGFTGELFF. CDR3 DNA sequence: TGTGCCAGCAGTTTATCTTCAGGCTTCACCGGGGAGCTGTTTTTT. This sequence joins TRBV27 and TRBJ2-2; the D is unclear. Germline V gene sequence: CDR1 MNHEY, CDR2 SMNVEV (reference sequence). V was clipped by 0 bases and J by 4 bases, with 9 bases between them. CDR3 length: 15 amino acids.

The CDR3 protein is CAISGSGGGAGANVLTF. In DNA form, the CDR3 reads TGTGCCATCAGTGGCTCTGGCGGGGGGGCTGGGGCCAACGTCCTGACTTTC. The chain uses TRBV10-3 and TRBJ2-6; 9 nucleotides align to TRBD2. Germline assignment: CDR1 ENHRY and CDR2 SYGVKD. J lost 2 bases, V lost 4 bases, and 6 bases had no gene match. The CDR3 spans 17 residues.

The chain links TRBV21-1 to TRBJ2-5; the table's D call TRBD2 went unverified against the DNA. TRBV21-1 is assigned pseudogene status. The CDR3 runs 16 residues. The CDR3 DNA reads TGTGCCAGCAGCAAAACCACGCTAGCGGGGGAAGAGACCCAGTACTTC. Translated, it gives CASSKTTLAGEETQYF.

The chain joins TRBV18 to TRBJ1-1; D is unclear. Trimming shortened V by 5 bases and J by 1 base, and 8 bases separated the two germline ends. Germline V gene sequence: CDR1 KGHSH, CDR2 LQKENI. The CDR3 sequence is 13 residues long. Here the CDR3 DNA reads TGTGCCAGCTCAGCAACGGGGAACACTGAAGCTTTCTTT. It is translated as CASSATGNTEAFF. The entire variable domain, with the rest obtained from reference TRBV18 and TRBJ1-1, is as follows: NAGVMQNPRHLVRRRGQEARLRCSPMKGHSHVYWYRQLPEEGLKFMVYLQKENIIDESGMPKERFSAEFPKEGPSILRIQQVVRGDSAAYFCASSATGNTEAFFGQGTRLTVV.

This clone has only a few counts. This sequence joins TRBV28 and TRBJ1-5; D unclear. Germline V gene lookup returns CDR1 MDHEN and CDR2 SYDVKM. Trimming took 9 bases from V and 6 from J, leaving 9 bases between them. CDR3 size: 11 residues. The CDR3 here is CASSLSQPQHF. The DNA for the CDR3 is TGTGCCAGTTCCCTATCTCAGCCCCAGCATTTT.

This chain uses TRBV7-6 with TRBJ2-2, with D tentatively TRBD1 or TRBD2 (6 bases each). Germline CDR1 SGHVS, CDR2 FNYEAQ. The CDR3 runs to 13 residues. Trimming stripped 8 bases from V and 5 bases from J, with 12 bases between. The CDR3, as DNA: TGTGCCAGCTCCGGGGGCAGAACCGGGGAGCTGTTTTTT. The encoded protein is CASSGGRTGELFF. Full variable domain (remainder filled in from reference TRBV7-6 and TRBJ2-2): GAGVSQSPRYKVTKRGQDVALRCDPISGHVSLYWYRQALGQGPEFLTYFNYEAQQDKSGLPNDRFSAERPEGSISTLTIQRTEQRDSAMYRCASSGGRTGELFFGEGSRLTVL.